These 8 T cell receptor beta chains were sequenced from one sample in a study of radiotherapy plus CTLA-4 blockade in lung cancer (dated by TCRdb to 2016 to 2019). Library preparation was by the immunoSEQ multiplex PCR assay. The table comes from immuneACCESS by way of TCRdb, which keeps in-frame sequences with V and J called. Part of the clones is missing from these tables; in studies checked, under half for an unresolved V gene and the rest for unknown reasons. The sample table holds some 78,000 clones, of which more than 85% were seen once. Clones ranked in the top ten supply around 1% of the sample. The sample in question was peripheral blood, obtained from a patient treated with radiotherapy plus ipilimumab. These receptors were collected from a human donor with non-small cell lung cancer who had stable disease on radiotherapy plus ipilimumab.

The genes are TRBV7-9 and TRBJ2-7; a possible D gene is TRBD1 (6 bases). The CDR3 has 15 residues. V was trimmed by 5 bases and J by 7 bases, leaving 21 bases between them. CDR1 is SEHNR and CDR2 is FQNEAQ in the germline V gene (reference sequence). The CDR3 nucleotides read TGTGCCAGCAGCACGTCCGCCGGACAGAGTGGTGAGCAGTACTTC. Translation: CASSTSAGQSGEQYF.

The rearrangement joins TRBV5-1 to TRBJ1-6; 8 nucleotides agree with TRBD1. Germline V gene data show CDR1 as SGHRS and CDR2 as YFSETQ. The length of the CDR3 is 20 residues. The V gene end was trimmed by 4 bases and the J gene end by 7 bases; junction bases not matched to a gene: 22. This CDR3 reads CASSTGQGITLTPSNSPLHF. DNA for the CDR3: TGCGCCAGCAGCACCGGACAGGGAATAACCCTAACCCCATCAAATTCACCCCTCCACTTT. Together with reference TRBV5-1 and TRBJ1-6, the CDR3 gives the full variable domain: KAGVTQTPRYLIKTRGQQVTLSCSPISGHRSVSWYQQTPGQGLQFLFEYFSETQRNKGNFPGRFSGRQFSNSRSEMNVSTLELGDSALYLCASSTGQGITLTPSNSPLHFGNGTRLTVT.

This rearrangement joins TRBV25-1 to TRBJ1-1; D not resolved. The germline V gene encodes CDR1 MGHDK and CDR2 SYGVNS. This CDR3 has 13 amino acids. V lost 5 bases, J lost 0 bases, and 7 bases lay in between. CDR3 amino acids: CASSPGLNTEAFF. CDR3 nucleotide sequence: TGTGCCAGCAGTCCTGGGTTGAACACTGAAGCTTTCTTT.

The chain carries TRBV28 and TRBJ2-6; D remains unclear. The V end was cut by 0 bases, the J end by 2 bases, with 11 bases between. Looked up from germline, CDR1 is MDHEN and CDR2 is SYDVKM. The CDR3 sequence is 17 residues long. DNA of the CDR3: TGTGCCAGCAGTTTATGGGGCGGAAAAACTGGGGCCAACGTCCTGACTTTC. This codes for CASSLWGGKTGANVLTF.

The chain employs TRBV19 and TRBJ2-5; D possibly corresponds to TRBD1 (6 bases). The length of the CDR3 is 16 residues. The germline V and J ends were trimmed by 5 bases and 5 bases, with 21 bases remaining between them. CDR1 is LNHDA, CDR2 SQIVND, per germline (reference sequence). The CDR3 nucleotides are TGTGCCAGTAGTCTACGAGGGCAGGGGTTCTTGGAGACCCAGTACTTC. It specifies CASSLRGQGFLETQYF.

This clone was seen a handful of times. The rearrangement joins TRBV7-6 to TRBJ2-3; D call uncertain. The ends were cut back, 0 bases at V and 6 bases at J, with 7 bases in the middle. The CDR3 is 13 residues long. The germline V gene encodes CDR1 SGHVS and CDR2 FNYEAQ. The CDR3 DNA reads as TGTGCCAGCAGCTTAGCGCTAGACGATACGCAGTATTTT. It yields the protein CASSLALDDTQYF.

The CDR3 bases are TGTGCCAGCAGCTTTCGCGGTACTAGCGGGGGGGAAAACTACAATGAGCAGTTCTTC. As protein: CASSFRGTSGGENYNEQFF. V usage is TRBV7-6 and J usage is TRBJ2-1, with 13 bases aligning to TRBD2. Unmatched junction bases numbered 11, after V lost 3 bases and J lost 3 bases. In germline, CDR1 is SGHVS, CDR2 FNYEAQ. The CDR3 loop spans 19 amino acids.

J is TRBJ1-2 and V is TRBV7-9; unclear D gene. The CDR3 totals 14 residues. V was cut by 3 bases and J by 2 bases, with 10 bases left in between. Germline V gives CDR1 SEHNR, CDR2 FQNEAQ (reference sequence). In DNA, the CDR3 is TGTGCCAGCAGCTTGAACGGTCTCAACTATGGCTACACCTTC. Its protein is CASSLNGLNYGYTF. Drawing the rest from reference TRBV7-9 and TRBJ1-2, the complete variable domain is DTGVSQNPRHKITKRGQNVTFRCDPISEHNRLYWYRQTLGQGPEFLTYFQNEAQLEKSRLLSDRFSAERPKGSFSTLEIQRTEQGDSAMYLCASSLNGLNYGYTFGSGTRLTVV.